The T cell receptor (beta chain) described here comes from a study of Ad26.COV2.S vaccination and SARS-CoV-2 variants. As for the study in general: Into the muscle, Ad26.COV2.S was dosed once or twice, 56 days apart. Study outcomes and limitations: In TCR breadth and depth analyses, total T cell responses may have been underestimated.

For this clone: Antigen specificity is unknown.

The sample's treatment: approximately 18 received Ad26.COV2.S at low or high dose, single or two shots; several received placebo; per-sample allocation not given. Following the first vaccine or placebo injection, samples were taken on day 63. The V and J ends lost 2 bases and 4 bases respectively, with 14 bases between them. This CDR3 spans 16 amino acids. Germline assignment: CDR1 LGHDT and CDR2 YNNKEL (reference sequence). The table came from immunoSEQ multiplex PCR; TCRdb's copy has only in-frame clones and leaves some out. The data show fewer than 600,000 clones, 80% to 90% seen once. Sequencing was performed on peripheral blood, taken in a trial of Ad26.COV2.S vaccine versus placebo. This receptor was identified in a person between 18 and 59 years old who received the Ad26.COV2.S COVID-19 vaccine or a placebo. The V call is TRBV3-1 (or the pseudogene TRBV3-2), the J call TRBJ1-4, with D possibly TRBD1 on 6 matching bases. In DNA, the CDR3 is TGTGCCAGCAGCCAACGGGGGGCGAGGGGTAATGAAAAACTGTTTTTT. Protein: CASSQRGARGNEKLFF.